The rows below give T cell receptor beta chains drawn from one sample of a study of cytomegalovirus exposure and HLA in healthy donors. The repertoire was sequenced with immunoSEQ multiplex PCR; TCRdb's copy has only in-frame clones and lacks some. Found here are 120,000 to 150,000 clones, 73% of them singletons; the top ten hold roughly 1.3%. Sequencing used PBMCs. The source is a woman aged 40 to 49 in good health and CMV-seronegative. Each CDR3 is given with its conserved first and last residue. D genes are given only for firm matches. Rows give clone size only sometimes, using once, few, many, or a class for an expanded clone.

clone size	D gene	V gene	J gene	CDR3 protein
-	TRBD1	TRBV6-6	TRBJ2-3	CASRPGQGTDTQYF
-	TRBD1	TRBV29-1	TRBJ2-3	CSTQTGTDTDTQYF
-	-	TRBV2	TRBJ1-5	CASNDRLSNQPQHF
-	-	TRBV29-1	TRBJ1-5	CSVEAEDNQPQHF
-	-	TRBV7-9	TRBJ2-6	CASSLGASGANVLTF
-	-	TRBV28	TRBJ1-2	CATGPTTGGYTF
once	-	TRBV9	TRBJ2-2	CASSPRTGSGELFF
-	TRBD2	TRBV9	TRBJ2-7	CASSDPRGRAGGGEQYF
-	TRBD1	TRBV19	TRBJ2-3	CASSSAYRDRSTSTDTQYF
-	-	TRBV10-1	TRBJ2-2	CASSESRTYQPDTGELFF
once	-	TRBV9	TRBJ2-5	CASGGETQYF
-	-	TRBV4-1	TRBJ1-1	CASSQETGGNTEAFF
once	-	TRBV19	TRBJ2-1	CASSIDPRGSYNEQFF
few	-	TRBV27	TRBJ1-1	CASRAGENTEAFF
-	-	TRBV5-8	TRBJ1-1	CASSLSFGLATNTEAFF
few	-	TRBV7-8	TRBJ1-5	CASSPGNGQPQHF
-	-	TRBV28	TRBJ1-2	CASRPAREIYGYTF
-	-	TRBV10-2	TRBJ2-1	CASSVLNPQGRGGDEQFF
few	-	TRBV4-1	TRBJ2-1	CASSQDSPGAYNEQFF
-	TRBD2	TRBV2	TRBJ2-5	CASSETSGGETQYF
-	TRBD2	TRBV2	TRBJ2-2	CATKGLAGTGELFF
-	-	TRBV9	TRBJ2-7	CASSASRGSSSYEQYF
-	-	TRBV5-1	TRBJ2-1	CASTGTGIHNEQFF
-	-	TRBV5-6	TRBJ1-3	CASSRGVGLSGNTIYF
-	-	TRBV6-5	TRBJ1-2	CASSYTGRGYTF
few	TRBD1	TRBV5-1	TRBJ1-2	CASRQGANYGYTF
-	TRBD2	TRBV5-1	TRBJ2-5	CASSPAPSGAFQETQYF
-	-	TRBV2	TRBJ1-2	CASEARGYGYTF
-	-	TRBV4-1	TRBJ2-1	CASSQRNEQFF